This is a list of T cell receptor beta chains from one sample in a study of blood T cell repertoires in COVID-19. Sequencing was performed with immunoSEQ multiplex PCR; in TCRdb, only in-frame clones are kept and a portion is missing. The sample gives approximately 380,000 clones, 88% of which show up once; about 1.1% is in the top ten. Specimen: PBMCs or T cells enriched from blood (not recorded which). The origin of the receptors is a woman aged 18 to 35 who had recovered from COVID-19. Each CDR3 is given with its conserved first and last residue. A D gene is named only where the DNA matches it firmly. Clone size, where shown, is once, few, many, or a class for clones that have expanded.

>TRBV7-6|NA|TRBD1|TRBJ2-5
CASSLDPGGEETQYF
TGTGCCAGCAGCTTAGATCCAGGGGGTGAGGAGACCCAGTACTTC
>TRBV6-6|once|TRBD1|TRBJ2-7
CASSYQQGRVDEQYF
TGTGCCAGCAGTTACCAACAGGGGAGAGTAGACGAGCAGTACTTC
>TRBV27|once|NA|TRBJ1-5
CASADGNSNQPQHF
TGTGCCAGCGCGGACGGGAATAGCAATCAGCCCCAGCATTTT
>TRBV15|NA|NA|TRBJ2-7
CATSRGAADPYEQYF
TGTGCCACCAGCAGAGGTGCAGCGGACCCCTACGAGCAGTACTTC
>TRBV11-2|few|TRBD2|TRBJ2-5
CASSSGGSGGQETQYF
TGTGCCAGCAGCTCGGGGGGTAGCGGGGGACAAGAGACCCAGTACTTC
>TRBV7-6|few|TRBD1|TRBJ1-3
CASSVGTASSGNTIYF
TGTGCCAGCAGCGTTGGGACAGCGAGCTCTGGAAACACCATATATTTT
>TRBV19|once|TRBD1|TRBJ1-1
CATQTGGTEAFF
TGTGCCACTCAGACAGGGGGCACTGAAGCTTTCTTT
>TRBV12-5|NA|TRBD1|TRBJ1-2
CASGLVRQGGQGGYTF
TGTGCTAGTGGTTTGGTACGACAGGGGGGCCAGGGTGGCTACACCTTC
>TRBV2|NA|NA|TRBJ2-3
CASLRGSASTDTQYF
TGTGCCAGCTTAAGGGGGAGCGCTAGCACAGATACGCAGTATTTT
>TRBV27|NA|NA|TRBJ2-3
CASSHPAYNTDTQYF
TGTGCCAGCAGTCATCCCGCCTATAACACAGATACGCAGTATTTT
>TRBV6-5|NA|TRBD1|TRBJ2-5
CASNQGTGRGTQYF
TGTGCCAGCAACCAAGGGACAGGACGGGGGACCCAGTACTTC
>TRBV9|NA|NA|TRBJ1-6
CASSVGGINSPLHF
TGTGCCAGCAGCGTAGGCGGAATTAATTCACCCCTCCACTTT
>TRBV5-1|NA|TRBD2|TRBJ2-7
CASSPTGLASYEQYF
TGCGCCAGCAGCCCCACAGGACTAGCGTCCTACGAGCAGTACTTC
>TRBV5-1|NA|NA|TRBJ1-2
CASSFGAADLGYTF
TGCGCCAGCAGCTTTGGTGCGGCAGATCTAGGCTACACCTTC
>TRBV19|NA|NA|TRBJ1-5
CASSMEGSQPQHF
TGTGCCAGTAGTATGGAGGGGTCTCAGCCCCAGCATTTT
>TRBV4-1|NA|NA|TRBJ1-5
CASSQGAGKKHF
TGCGCCAGCAGCCAAGGTGCCGGGAAAAAGCATTTT
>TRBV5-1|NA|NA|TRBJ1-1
CASSATGGKNTEAFF
TGCGCCAGCAGCGCGACTGGGGGGAAGAACACTGAAGCTTTCTTT
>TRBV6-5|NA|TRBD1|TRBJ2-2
CASSYSGTDPTGELFF
TGTGCCAGCAGTTACTCCGGGACAGACCCAACCGGGGAGCTGTTTTTT
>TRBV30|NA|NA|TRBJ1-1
CAWCQHLPRVAAEAFF
TGTGCCTGGTGCCAACATCTCCCCAGGGTTGCGGCTGAAGCTTTCTTT
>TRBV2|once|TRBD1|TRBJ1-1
CATRQGANTEAFF
TGTGCCACGAGACAGGGAGCGAACACTGAAGCTTTCTTT
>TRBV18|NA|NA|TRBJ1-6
CASSPSSYNSPLHF
TGTGCCAGCTCACCGAGCTCCTATAATTCACCCCTCCACTTT
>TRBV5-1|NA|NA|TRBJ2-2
CASSYQQGTGELFF
TGCGCCAGCAGCTATCAGCAGGGGACCGGGGAGCTGTTTTTT
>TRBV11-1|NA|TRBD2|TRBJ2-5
CASSLLVRTSQETQYF
TGTGCCAGCAGCTTACTCGTTAGGACTAGCCAAGAGACCCAGTACTTC
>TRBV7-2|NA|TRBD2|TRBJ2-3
CASSLAPGLAGGRADTQYF
TGTGCCAGCAGCTTAGCCCCGGGACTAGCGGGGGGGCGAGCAGATACGCAGTATTTT
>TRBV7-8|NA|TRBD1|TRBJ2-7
CASWDRDSYEQYF
TGTGCCAGCTGGGACAGGGACTCCTACGAGCAGTACTTC
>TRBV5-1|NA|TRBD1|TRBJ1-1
CASSLVGQTTNTEAFF
TGCGCCAGCAGCTTGGTGGGACAGACAACTAACACTGAAGCTTTCTTT
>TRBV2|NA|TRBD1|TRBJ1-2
CASSPDRGVDGYTF
TGTGCCAGCAGTCCGGACAGGGGAGTAGATGGCTACACCTTC
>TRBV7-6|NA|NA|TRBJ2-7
CASSLAGQFTNYEQYF
TGTGCCAGCAGCTTAGCTGGACAATTTACCAATTACGAGCAGTACTTC
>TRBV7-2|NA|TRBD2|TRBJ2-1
CASSPRLAGNEQFF
TGTGCCAGCAGCCCGCGACTAGCGGGCAATGAGCAGTTCTTC
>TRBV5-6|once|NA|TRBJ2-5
CASSLGTGTPRETQYF
TGTGCCAGCAGCTTGGGGACCGGGACTCCGCGGGAGACCCAGTACTTC
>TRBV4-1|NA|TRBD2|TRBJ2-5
CASSQLGLAGETQYF
TGCGCCAGCAGCCAGCTGGGACTAGCGGGGGAGACCCAGTACTTC
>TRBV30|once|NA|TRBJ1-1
CAWSVLVNTEAFF
TGTGCCTGGAGTGTTCTCGTGAACACTGAAGCTTTCTTT
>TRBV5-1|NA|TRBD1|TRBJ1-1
CASIEAGQGWTEAFF
TGCGCCAGCATCGAGGCGGGACAGGGGTGGACTGAAGCTTTCTTT
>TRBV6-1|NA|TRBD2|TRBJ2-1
CASSVSGGVSSYNEQFF
TGTGCCAGCAGTGTGAGCGGGGGCGTGAGCTCCTACAATGAGCAGTTCTTC